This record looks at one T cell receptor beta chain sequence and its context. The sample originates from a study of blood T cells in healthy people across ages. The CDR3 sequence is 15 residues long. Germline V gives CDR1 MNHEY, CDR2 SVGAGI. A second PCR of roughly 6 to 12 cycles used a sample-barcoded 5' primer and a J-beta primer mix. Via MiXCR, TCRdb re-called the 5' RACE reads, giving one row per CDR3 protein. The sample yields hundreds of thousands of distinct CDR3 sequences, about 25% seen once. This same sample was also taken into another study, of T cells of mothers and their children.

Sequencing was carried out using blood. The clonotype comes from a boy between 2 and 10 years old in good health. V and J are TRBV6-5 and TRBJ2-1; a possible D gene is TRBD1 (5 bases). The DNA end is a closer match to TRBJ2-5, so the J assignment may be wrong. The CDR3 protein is CASSYNGAFGETQYF. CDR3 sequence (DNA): TGTGCCAGCAGTTACAATGGGGCTTTCGGAGAGACCCAGTACTTC.